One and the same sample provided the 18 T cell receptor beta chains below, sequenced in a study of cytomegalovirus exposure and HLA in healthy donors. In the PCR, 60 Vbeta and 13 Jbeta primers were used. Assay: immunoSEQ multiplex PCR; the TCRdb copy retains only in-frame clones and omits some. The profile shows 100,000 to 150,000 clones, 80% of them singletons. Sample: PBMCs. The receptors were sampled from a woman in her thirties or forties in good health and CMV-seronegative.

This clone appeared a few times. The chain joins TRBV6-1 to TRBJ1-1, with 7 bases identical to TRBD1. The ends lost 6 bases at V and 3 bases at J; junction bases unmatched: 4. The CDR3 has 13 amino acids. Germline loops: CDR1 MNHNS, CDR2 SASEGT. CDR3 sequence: CASSAGQHTEAFF. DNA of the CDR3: TGTGCCAGCAGCGCGGGACAGCACACTGAAGCTTTCTTT.

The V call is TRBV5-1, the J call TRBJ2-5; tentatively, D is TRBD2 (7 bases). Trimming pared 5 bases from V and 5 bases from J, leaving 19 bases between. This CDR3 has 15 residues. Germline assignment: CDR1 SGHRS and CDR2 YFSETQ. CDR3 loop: CASSSGRGARETQYF. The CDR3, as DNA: TGCGCCAGCAGTTCAGGACGGGGGGCTAGGGAGACCCAGTACTTC.

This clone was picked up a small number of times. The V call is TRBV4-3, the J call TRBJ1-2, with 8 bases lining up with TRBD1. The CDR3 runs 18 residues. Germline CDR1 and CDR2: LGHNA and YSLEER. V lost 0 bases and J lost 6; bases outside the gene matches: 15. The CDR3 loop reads CASSQDIPRTGTADGYTF. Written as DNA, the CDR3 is TGCGCCAGCAGCCAAGATATCCCTCGGACAGGGACGGCGGATGGCTACACCTTC.

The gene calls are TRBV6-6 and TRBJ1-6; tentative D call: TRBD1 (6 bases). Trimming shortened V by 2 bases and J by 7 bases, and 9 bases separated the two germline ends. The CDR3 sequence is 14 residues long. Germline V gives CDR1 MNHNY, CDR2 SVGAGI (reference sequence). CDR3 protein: CASSYRTGNSPLHF. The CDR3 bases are TGTGCCAGCAGTTACAGAACAGGGAATTCACCCCTCCACTTT.

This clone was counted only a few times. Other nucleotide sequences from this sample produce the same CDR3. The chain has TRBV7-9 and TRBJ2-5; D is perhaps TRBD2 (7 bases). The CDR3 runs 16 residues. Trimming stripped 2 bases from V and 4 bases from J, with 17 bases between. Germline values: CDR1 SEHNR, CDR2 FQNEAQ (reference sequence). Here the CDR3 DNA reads TGTGCCAGCAGCTTATCTGGGGGGGCTAGTGGAGAGACCCAGTACTTC. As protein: CASSLSGGASGETQYF.

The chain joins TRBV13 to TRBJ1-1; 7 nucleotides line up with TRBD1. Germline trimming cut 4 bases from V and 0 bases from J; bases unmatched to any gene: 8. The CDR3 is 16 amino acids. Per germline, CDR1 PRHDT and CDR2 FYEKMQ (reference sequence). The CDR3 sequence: CASSSTGLRMNTEAFF. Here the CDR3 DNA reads TGTGCCAGCAGCTCGACAGGGTTAAGGATGAACACTGAAGCTTTCTTT.

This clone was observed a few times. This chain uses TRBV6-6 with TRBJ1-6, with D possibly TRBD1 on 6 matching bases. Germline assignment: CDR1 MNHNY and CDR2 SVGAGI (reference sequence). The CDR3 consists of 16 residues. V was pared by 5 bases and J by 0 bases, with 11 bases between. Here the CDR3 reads CASSAGQSSYNSPLHF. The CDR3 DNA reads TGTGCCAGCAGTGCAGGACAGAGCTCCTATAATTCACCCCTCCACTTT.

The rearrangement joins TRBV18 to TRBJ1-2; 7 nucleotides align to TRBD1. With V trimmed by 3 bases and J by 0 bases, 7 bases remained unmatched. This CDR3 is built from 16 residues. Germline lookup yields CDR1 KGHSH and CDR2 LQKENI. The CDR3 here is CASSPRDRITNYGYTF. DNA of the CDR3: TGTGCCAGCTCACCCCGGGACAGAATTACTAACTATGGCTACACCTTC.

The CDR3 nucleotides are TGTGCCAGCAGTCGACAGGGAATGAATGGCTACACCTTC. It specifies CASSRQGMNGYTF. This rearrangement joins TRBV6-5 to TRBJ1-2, with 7 nucleotides matching TRBD1. The CDR3 runs to 13 residues. V was clipped by 5 bases and J by 6 bases; unmatched bases: 6. Germline V gene sequence: CDR1 MNHEY, CDR2 SVGAGI.

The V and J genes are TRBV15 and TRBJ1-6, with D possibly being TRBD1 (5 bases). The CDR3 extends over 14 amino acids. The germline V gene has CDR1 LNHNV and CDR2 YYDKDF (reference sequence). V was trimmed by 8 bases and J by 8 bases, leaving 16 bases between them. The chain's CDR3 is CATGPSRVYSPLHF. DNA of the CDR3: TGTGCCACCGGCCCGAGCAGGGTATATTCACCCCTCCACTTT. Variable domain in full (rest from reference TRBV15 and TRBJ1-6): DAMVIQNPRYQVTQFGKPVTLSCSQTLNHNVMYWYQQKSSQAPKLLFHYYDKDFNNEADTPDNFQSRRPNTSFCFLDIRSPGLGDTAMYLCATGPSRVYSPLHFGNGTRLTVT.

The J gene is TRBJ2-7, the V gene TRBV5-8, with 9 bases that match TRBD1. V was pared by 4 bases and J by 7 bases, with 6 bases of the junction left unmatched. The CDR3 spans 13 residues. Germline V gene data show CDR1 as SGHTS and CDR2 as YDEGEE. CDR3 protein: CASSVGQGLEQYF. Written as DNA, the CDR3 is TGTGCCAGCAGCGTGGGACAGGGTCTTGAGCAGTACTTC.

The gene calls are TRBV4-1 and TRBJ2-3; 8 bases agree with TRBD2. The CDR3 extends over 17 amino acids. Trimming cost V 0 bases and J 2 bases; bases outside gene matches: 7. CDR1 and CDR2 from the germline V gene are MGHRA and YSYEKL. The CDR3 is CASSQDLPGRDTDTQYF. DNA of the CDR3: TGCGCCAGCAGCCAAGATCTGCCCGGGAGGGACACAGATACGCAGTATTTT.

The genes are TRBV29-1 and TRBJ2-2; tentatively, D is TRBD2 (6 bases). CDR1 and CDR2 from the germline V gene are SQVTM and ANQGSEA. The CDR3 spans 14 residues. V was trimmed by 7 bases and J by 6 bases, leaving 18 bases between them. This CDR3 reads CSGLDALEAGELFF. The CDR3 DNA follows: TGCAGCGGACTAGACGCTTTAGAGGCCGGGGAGCTGTTTTTT.

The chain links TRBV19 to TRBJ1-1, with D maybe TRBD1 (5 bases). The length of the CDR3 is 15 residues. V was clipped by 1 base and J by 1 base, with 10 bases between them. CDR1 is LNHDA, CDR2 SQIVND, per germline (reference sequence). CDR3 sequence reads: CASSIGGGPNTEAFF. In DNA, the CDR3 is TGTGCCAGTAGTATAGGGGGGGGACCGAACACTGAAGCTTTCTTT.

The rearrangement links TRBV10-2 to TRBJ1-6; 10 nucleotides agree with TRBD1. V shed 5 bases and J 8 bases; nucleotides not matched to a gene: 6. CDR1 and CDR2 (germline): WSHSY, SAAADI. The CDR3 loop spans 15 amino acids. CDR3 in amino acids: CASSPSGTGDSPLHF. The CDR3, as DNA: TGCGCCAGCAGTCCCTCCGGGACAGGGGATTCACCCCTCCACTTT.

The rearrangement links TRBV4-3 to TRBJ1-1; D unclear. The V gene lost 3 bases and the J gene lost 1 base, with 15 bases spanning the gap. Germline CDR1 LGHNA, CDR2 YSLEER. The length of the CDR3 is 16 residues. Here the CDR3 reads CASSQASGVRNTEAFF. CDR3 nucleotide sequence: TGCGCCAGCAGCCAGGCGTCAGGCGTACGGAACACTGAAGCTTTCTTT.

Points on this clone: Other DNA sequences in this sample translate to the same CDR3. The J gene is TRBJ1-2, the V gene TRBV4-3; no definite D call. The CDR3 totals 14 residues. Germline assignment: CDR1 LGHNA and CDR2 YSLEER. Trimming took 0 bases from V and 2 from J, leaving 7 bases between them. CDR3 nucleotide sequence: TGCGCCAGCAGCCAAGAGGTGCGCAACTATGGCTACACCTTC. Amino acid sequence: CASSQEVRNYGYTF.

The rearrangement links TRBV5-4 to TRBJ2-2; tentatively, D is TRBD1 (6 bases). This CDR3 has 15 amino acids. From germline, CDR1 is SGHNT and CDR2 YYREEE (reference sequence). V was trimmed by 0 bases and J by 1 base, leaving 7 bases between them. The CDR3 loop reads CASSLGTVNTGELFF. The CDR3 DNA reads TGTGCCAGCAGCTTGGGGACAGTGAACACCGGGGAGCTGTTTTTT.